The 28 T cell receptor beta chains in this list originate from one sample, sequenced in a study of T cells in Graves' hyperthyroidism and ophthalmopathy. TCR beta CDR3 regions were amplified from RNA. A first-round RT-PCR of the TCR CDR3 used the HTBI primer set. TCRdb itself ran the multiplex PCR reads through MiXCR, one entry per CDR3 protein. The sample contains nearly 600,000 distinct CDR3 sequences, around 13% of which appear only once. Source material: blood. These receptors came from a woman aged 30 to 39 with Graves' hyperthyroidism that later progressed to Graves' ophthalmopathy.

In its sample, this clonotype was seen many times. The rearrangement links TRBV6-5 to TRBJ1-2, with a tentative D call TRBD1 (6 bases). V lost 0 bases and J 7 bases, leaving 15 bases between the germline ends. This CDR3 contains 15 residues. Per germline, CDR1 MNHEY and CDR2 SVGAGI. CDR3 coding DNA: TGTGCCAGCAGTTACTCCTTACTGGGGGCTGGTGGCTACACCTTC. This gives the protein CASSYSLLGAGGYTF.

This clonotype was seen at least ten times. The chain employs TRBV11-2 and TRBJ1-4, with a tentative D call TRBD1 (5 bases). Per the germline V gene, CDR1 is SGHAT and CDR2 is FQNNGV. V lost 3 bases and J lost 0, with 11 bases in between. The CDR3 is 16 amino acids. CDR3 coding DNA: TGTGCCAGCAGCTTTGAGGGGCTTGCAACTAATGAAAAACTGTTTTTT. Its protein product is CASSFEGLATNEKLFF. The full variable domain, its missing parts supplied by reference TRBV11-2 and TRBJ1-4, is EAGVAQSPRYKIIEKRQSVAFWCNPISGHATLYWYQQILGQGPKLLIQFQNNGVVDDSQLPKDRFSAERLKGVDSTLKIQPAKLEDSAVYLCASSFEGLATNEKLFFGSGTQLSVL.

The rearrangement uses TRBV20-1 and TRBJ2-1; 8 bases line up with TRBD2. Germline values: CDR1 DFQATT, CDR2 SNEGSKA (reference sequence). The CDR3 covers 15 residues. In nucleotides, the CDR3 is TGCTGCCTCCCGGGAAGCGGGAGCTCCTACAATGAGCAGTTCTTC. This translates into CCLPGSGSSYNEQFF.

The V gene is TRBV28, the J gene TRBJ2-7; 9 positions agree with TRBD1. Trimming at V came to 4 bases and at J to 3 bases, leaving 16 bases not matched to a gene. CDR1 and CDR2 from the germline V gene are MDHEN and SYDVKM. The CDR3 is 18 amino acids. The CDR3 here is CASSSLLSPGQGIYEQYF. CDR3 nucleotide sequence: TGTGCCAGCAGTTCGCTCCTTAGCCCGGGACAGGGAATCTACGAGCAGTACTTC.

This clonotype was picked up many times. The chain combines TRBV12-3 or TRBV12-4 with TRBJ2-1; D gene unclear. This CDR3 has 13 amino acids. V was shortened by 10 bases and J by 2 bases, with 12 bases between the two germline ends. CDR3 loop: CAISPKPYNEQFF. CDR3 bases: TGTGCCATTTCGCCTAAGCCCTACAATGAGCAGTTCTTC.

In its sample, this clonotype was seen a few times. V usage is TRBV19 and J usage is TRBJ1-5; D call uncertain. Germline V gives CDR1 LNHDA, CDR2 SQIVND (reference sequence). This CDR3 comprises 14 residues. The germline V and J ends were trimmed by 5 bases and 2 bases, with 10 bases remaining between them. The CDR3 DNA is TGTGCCAGTAGTCCTCGTAGGGGCAATCAGCCCCAGCATTTT. This sequence encodes CASSPRRGNQPQHF. The complete variable domain, with remaining parts taken from reference TRBV19 and TRBJ1-5, reads DGGITQSPKYLFRKEGQNVTLSCEQNLNHDAMYWYRQDPGQGLRLIYYSQIVNDFQKGDIAEGYSVSREKKESFPLTVTSAQKNPTAFYLCASSPRRGNQPQHFGDGTRLSIL.

The chain employs TRBV6-1 and TRBJ1-1; weak D call: TRBD1 (5 bases). The CDR3 runs to 14 residues. Trimming took off 4 bases at V and 1 base at J, with 10 bases between the two ends. CDR1 is MNHNS, CDR2 SASEGT, per germline. The CDR3 DNA follows: TGTGCCAGCAGTGTCCTCAGGGAGAACACTGAAGCTTTCTTT. This sequence encodes CASSVLRENTEAFF.

On this clonotype: A junction boundary mismatches the germline segment, possibly from a read error. The CDR3: CASSLRGVNQLQHF. CDR3 DNA sequence: TGTGCCAGCAGTCTCCGGGGAGTCAATCAGCTCCAGCATTTT. This chain connects TRBV27 to TRBJ1-5; D remains unclear. CDR3 length: 14 residues. Germline lookup yields CDR1 MNHEY and CDR2 SMNVEV (reference sequence).

This clonotype occurred many times. The chain couples TRBV5-5 to TRBJ1-2; D might be TRBD1 (6 bases). In germline, CDR1 is SGHKS, CDR2 YYEKEE (reference sequence). V lost 4 bases and J lost 9, with 13 bases in between. The CDR3 is made up of 12 amino acids. CDR3 protein: CASSPGAGSYTF. The CDR3 region has the DNA TGTGCCAGCAGCCCGGGGGCCGGAAGCTACACCTTC.

This clonotype occurred many times. The rearrangement links TRBV25-1 to TRBJ2-5, with D possibly called TRBD1 or TRBD2 (6 bases each). Germline V gene data show CDR1 as MGHDK and CDR2 as SYGVNS. CDR3 length equals 15 residues. V shed 6 bases and J shed 4 bases, with 18 bases lying between them. The CDR3 reads CASRGVEGDRETQYF. The CDR3 bases are TGTGCCAGCAGGGGGGTGGAGGGGGATCGAGAGACCCAGTACTTC.

In its sample, this clonotype was seen many times. This chain connects TRBV11-2 to TRBJ2-7, with 12 bases fitting TRBD1. Germline-derived CDR1 and CDR2 are SGHAT and FQNNGV. Trimming removed 4 bases from V and 4 bases from J; junction bases left unmatched: 5. The CDR3 is made up of 15 amino acids. The CDR3 DNA reads TGTGCCAGCAGCTCGGGACAGGGGGCGTTTTACGAGCAGTACTTC. Amino acids: CASSSGQGAFYEQYF.

This clonotype was counted a few times. This may arise from a read error, as a much more abundant clone is one base away. This CDR3 is CASRYSRTEITDTQYF. Written as DNA, the CDR3 is TGTGCCAGCAGATACTCGAGGACAGAAATCACAGATACGCAGTATTTT. The chain couples TRBV6-2 or TRBV6-3 to TRBJ2-3; a possible D gene is TRBD1 (6 bases). CDR1 and CDR2 (germline): MNHEY, SVGEGT. This CDR3 region has 16 residues.

This clonotype has a count of ten or more. V gene TRBV11-2 combines with J gene TRBJ2-1; 9 bases are a match to TRBD2. The ends lost 2 bases at V and 4 bases at J; junction bases unmatched: 3. From germline, CDR1 is SGHAT and CDR2 FQNNGV. The CDR3 extends over 15 amino acids. CDR3 bases: TGTGCCAGCAGCTTATTGCGGGGGGGGTACAATGAGCAGTTCTTC. Its translation is CASSLLRGGYNEQFF.

This clonotype was recorded a few times. This chain links TRBV3-1 with TRBJ1-6; 8 positions agree with TRBD1. The trim removed 0 bases at V and 10 bases at J, leaving 8 bases unmatched. The CDR3 length is 16 residues. Per germline, CDR1 LGHDT and CDR2 YNNKEL (reference sequence). The CDR3 DNA reads as TGTGCCAGCAGCCAAGAAGGGGCAGGGGGCCAATCACCCCTCCACTTT. It is translated as CASSQEGAGGQSPLHF.

This clonotype was seen a handful of times. The chain carries TRBV20-1 and TRBJ1-2, with unresolved D. The CDR3 sequence is 14 residues long. The germline V gene has CDR1 DFQATT and CDR2 SNEGSKA (reference sequence). With 1 base removed from V and 3 bases from J, the gap between germline ends came to 12 bases. The CDR3 sequence is CSARGHAVDYGYTF. CDR3 sequence (DNA): TGCAGTGCTAGAGGACACGCCGTAGACTATGGCTACACCTTC.

This clonotype was picked up many times. This chain connects TRBV29-1 to TRBJ2-5, with 10 bases matching TRBD2. The CDR3 spans 13 residues. Germline assignment: CDR1 SQVTM and CDR2 ANQGSEA. Trimming at V came to 4 bases and at J to 4 bases, leaving 3 bases not matched to a gene. CDR3 protein: CSVVVAGGETQYF. In DNA, the CDR3 is TGCAGCGTTGTTGTAGCGGGAGGAGAGACCCAGTACTTC.

This clonotype was observed at least ten times. The chain links TRBV7-3 to TRBJ1-1; the match to TRBD1 covers 7 bases. J lost 2 bases, V lost 4 bases, and 1 base had no gene match. This CDR3 comprises 13 residues. Germline loops: CDR1 SGHTA, CDR2 FQGTGA. The CDR3 is CASSWDRNTEAFF. In nucleotides, the CDR3 is TGTGCCAGCAGCTGGGACAGAAACACTGAAGCTTTCTTT.

This clonotype occurred a few times. This chain connects TRBV29-1 to TRBJ1-2, with D unresolved. The V end was cut by 0 bases, the J end by 0 bases, with 14 bases between. In germline, CDR1 is SQVTM, CDR2 ANQGSEA. There are 16 residues in the CDR3. The CDR3 is CSVEDLSVRANYGYTF. The CDR3 bases are TGCAGCGTTGAAGATCTAAGCGTAAGAGCTAACTATGGCTACACCTTC. The entire variable domain, with the rest obtained from reference TRBV29-1 and TRBJ1-2, is as follows: SAVISQKPSRDICQRGTSLTIQCQVDSQVTMMFWYRQQPGQSLTLIATANQGSEATYESGFVIDKFPISRPNLTFSTLTVSNMSPEDSSIYLCSVEDLSVRANYGYTFGSGTRLTVV.

This chain uses TRBV27 with TRBJ2-3; 7 bases map to TRBD1. With V trimmed by 2 bases and J by 2 bases, 7 bases remained unmatched. The CDR3 totals 16 residues. Germline CDR1 MNHEY, CDR2 SMNVEV (reference sequence). The CDR3 here is CASSLVQGIYTDTQYF. The CDR3 bases are TGTGCCAGCAGTTTAGTACAGGGGATCTACACAGATACGCAGTATTTT.

This clonotype was seen at least ten times. V and J are TRBV29-1 and TRBJ2-5; 9 nucleotides line up with TRBD1. After removal of 7 bases from V and 5 bases from J, the junction contained 8 bases not matched to a gene. The germline gives CDR1 SQVTM, CDR2 ANQGSEA. This CDR3 has 13 residues. This CDR3 reads CSGRRQGVETQYF. DNA for the CDR3: TGCAGCGGGAGGAGACAGGGGGTCGAGACCCAGTACTTC.

In its sample, this clonotype was seen many times. This chain uses TRBV2 with TRBJ1-1, with 7 bases aligning to TRBD1. V gave up 2 bases and J gave up 6 bases; unmatched junction bases: 15. The germline V gene has CDR1 SNHLY and CDR2 FYNNEI. CDR3 size: 17 residues. The CDR3 region is CASSENHSGGGNPEAFF. For the CDR3, the DNA is TGTGCCAGCAGTGAAAATCACTCAGGGGGAGGAAACCCTGAAGCTTTCTTT.

This clonotype was picked up many times. CDR3: CASSPVPGQGLAGEGAYNEQFF. DNA of the CDR3: TGTGCCAGCAGCCCTGTCCCGGGACAGGGACTAGCGGGAGAAGGGGCCTACAATGAGCAGTTCTTC. The chain joins TRBV7-9 to TRBJ2-1; 14 bases align to TRBD2. The CDR3 is 22 residues long. After removal of 5 bases from V and 2 bases from J, the junction contained 20 bases not matched to a gene. Germline CDR1 reads SEHNR; CDR2 reads FQNEAQ (reference sequence). Drawing the rest from reference TRBV7-9 and TRBJ2-1, the complete variable domain is DTGVSQNPRHKITKRGQNVTFRCDPISEHNRLYWYRQTLGQGPEFLTYFQNEAQLEKSRLLSDRFSAERPKGSFSTLEIQRTEQGDSAMYLCASSPVPGQGLAGEGAYNEQFFGPGTRLTVL.

This clonotype showed up many times. This chain joins TRBV2 and TRBJ1-5; D not certain. Deletions cut 1 base from V and 5 bases from J, with 9 bases between. The CDR3 spans 14 residues. CDR1 SNHLY and CDR2 FYNNEI come from the germline V gene. CDR3 loop: CASSEVGSYQPQHF. CDR3 DNA: TGTGCCAGCAGTGAAGTGGGCAGTTATCAGCCCCAGCATTTT.

Regarding this clonotype: A much larger clone is a single base away; this may be a read error. The V call is TRBV30, the J call TRBJ2-1; D unresolved. Germline loops: CDR1 GTSNPN, CDR2 SVGIG (reference sequence). V gave up 0 bases and J gave up 3 bases, with 6 bases separating them. The CDR3 runs to 13 residues. The CDR3 DNA sequence: TGTGCCTGGAGTGTAGGGATCTACAATGAGCAGTTCTTC. It is translated as CAWSVGIYNEQFF.

CDR3 nucleotides: TGTGCCAGCAGTTACGGGGCCTACCCCACACGTACGCAGTATTTT. Its translation is CASSYGAYPTRTQYF. This chain joins TRBV6-9 and TRBJ2-3, with D perhaps being TRBD1 or TRBD2 (5 bases each). Looked up from germline, CDR1 is MNHGY and CDR2 is SVAAGI. Trimming pared 3 bases from V and 8 bases from J, leaving 18 bases between. This CDR3 spans 15 amino acids.

This clonotype was seen ten or more times. This sequence joins TRBV20-1 and TRBJ1-6; D not certain. V was cut by 0 bases and J by 0 bases, with 12 bases left in between. Germline V gene lookup returns CDR1 DFQATT and CDR2 SNEGSKA (reference sequence). The length of the CDR3 is 17 residues. The CDR3 bases are TGCAGTGCTAGAGAGTGGGCGGATAGCTCCTATAATTCACCCCTCCACTTT. This translates into CSAREWADSSYNSPLHF.

The genes are TRBV28 and TRBJ2-7, with 9 bases aligning to TRBD2. Germline V CDR1 and CDR2: MDHEN, SYDVKM. Trimming cost V 4 bases and J 6 bases; bases outside gene matches: 10. The CDR3 loop spans 15 amino acids. CDR3 sequence (DNA): TGTGCCAGCAGTTCTCCAATAGCGGGAGTGTCCGAGCAGTACTTC. Its protein is CASSSPIAGVSEQYF.

This clonotype occurred many times. CDR3 nucleotides: TGTGCCAGCAACGGACAAGAGACCCAGTACTTC. Translated: CASNGQETQYF. The genes are TRBV2 and TRBJ2-5; D remains ambiguous. V was cut by 7 bases and J by 2 bases, with 5 bases left in between. This CDR3 has 11 amino acids. Per the germline V gene, CDR1 is SNHLY and CDR2 is FYNNEI.